A selection of T cell receptor beta chains follows, all from one sample in a study of T cells in Graves' hyperthyroidism and ophthalmopathy. TCRdb reanalysed the multiplex PCR reads using MiXCR and keeps one entry per CDR3 protein. Of 200,000 to 250,000 distinct CDR3 sequences in the sample, about 15% were seen once. Sequencing was carried out using blood. These receptors all stem from a man between 50 and 59 years old with Graves' hyperthyroidism. Both conserved end residues are part of each CDR3.

V gene	J gene	CDR3 protein
TRBV28	TRBJ1-5	CASSLRTLGNQPQHF
TRBV3-1	TRBJ1-4	CASSPSTGNEKLFF
TRBV6-1	TRBJ2-5	CASTLPGGETQYF
TRBV19	TRBJ2-5	CASSTNGRGTQYF
TRBV7-9	TRBJ2-3	CASSPPGTRSTDTQYF
TRBV12-3/TRBV12-4	TRBJ2-1	CASTSSTKHSYNEQFF
TRBV5-1	TRBJ1-1	CASSRAGIRTEAFF
TRBV20-1	TRBJ2-3	CSAPDRGNTDTQYF
TRBV4-2	TRBJ2-1	CASSLSSVDWDEQFF
TRBV11-2	TRBJ1-2	CASSSRQSSNYGYTF
TRBV20-1	TRBJ2-7	CSARTPPEPYEQYF
TRBV10-3	TRBJ1-6	CAISRDNSPLHF
TRBV5-1	TRBJ2-7	CASSLANRGLSYEQYF
TRBV2	TRBJ1-2	CASTQGSNYGYTF
TRBV5-5	TRBJ2-7	CASTVGFDRISYEQYF
TRBV20-1	TRBJ2-1	CSARTLLFSYNEQFF
TRBV5-5	TRBJ2-3	CASSSQVAGRAGDTQYF
TRBV27	TRBJ1-6	CASSLFSSYGDVDYNSPLHF
TRBV10-3	TRBJ1-1	CAISDSKGRGDTEAFF
TRBV15	TRBJ2-2	CATSRELAGTGELFF
TRBV12-3/TRBV12-4	TRBJ2-7	CASSIGTRYEQYF
TRBV20-1	TRBJ2-7	CSAPSGEREVYEQYF
TRBV24-1	TRBJ1-5	CATSEPGTNQPQHF